These 15 T cell receptor beta chains were sequenced from one sample in a study of OX40 agonist ivuxolimab in advanced cancers. Sequencing was performed with immunoSEQ multiplex PCR; in TCRdb, only in-frame clones are kept and a portion is missing. The sample has 100,000 to 110,000 clones; roughly 90% are singletons. Sequencing used CD4+ or CD8+ T cells sorted from blood, obtained in a trial of the OX40 agonist ivuxolimab. The receptors were sampled from an adult with an advanced solid tumor such as melanoma, head and neck, liver or kidney cancer.

The chain recombines TRBV28 with TRBJ1-4; D is possibly TRBD1 (5 bases). The CDR3 loop spans 14 amino acids. Trimming stripped 9 bases from V and 4 bases from J, with 15 bases between. CDR1 is MDHEN, CDR2 SYDVKM, per germline. CDR3 coding DNA: TGTGCCAGTTCCGGCAGGGCCTATAATGAAAAACTGTTTTTT. It is translated as CASSGRAYNEKLFF. The full variable domain, rest sourced from reference TRBV28 and TRBJ1-4, is DVKVTQSSRYLVKRTGEKVFLECVQDMDHENMFWYRQDPGLGLRLIYFSYDVKMKEKGDIPEGYSVSREKKERFSLILESASTNQTSMYLCASSGRAYNEKLFFGSGTQLSVL.

CDR3 coding DNA: TGTGCCAGCAGTTTGCGGTTTTACGAGCAGTACTTC. Its translation: CASSLRFYEQYF. The chain carries TRBV28 and TRBJ2-7; D gene unclear. V gave up 3 bases and J gave up 4 bases, with 7 bases separating them. The CDR3 covers 12 residues. Germline CDR1 and CDR2: MDHEN and SYDVKM.

The chain carries TRBV5-1 and TRBJ1-2, with 8 bases lining up with TRBD1. The CDR3 is 14 amino acids. Per germline, CDR1 SGHRS and CDR2 YFSETQ. V was clipped by 0 bases and J by 2 bases; unmatched bases: 0. Here the CDR3 DNA reads TGCGCCAGCAGCTTGGGACAGGGGAACTATGGCTACACCTTC. Residues: CASSLGQGNYGYTF. Combining the CDR3 with reference TRBV5-1 and TRBJ1-2 gives the whole variable domain KAGVTQTPRYLIKTRGQQVTLSCSPISGHRSVSWYQQTPGQGLQFLFEYFSETQRNKGNFPGRFSGRQFSNSRSEMNVSTLELGDSALYLCASSLGQGNYGYTFGSGTRLTVV.

This clone has just one count. The chain links TRBV15 to TRBJ2-3; 14 positions agree with TRBD2. The V gene end was trimmed by 3 bases and the J gene end by 2 bases; junction bases not matched to a gene: 16. This CDR3 spans 21 amino acids. From germline, CDR1 is LNHNV and CDR2 YYDKDF (reference sequence). This CDR3 is CATSRDSGTSGSQVYTDTQYF. The CDR3 nucleotides read TGTGCCACCAGCAGGGACAGCGGGACTAGCGGGAGTCAAGTTTACACAGATACGCAGTATTTT.

There are a few counts of this clone. This chain connects TRBV20-1 to TRBJ1-1; no firm D call. The CDR3 runs to 10 residues. The germline V and J ends were trimmed by 2 bases and 10 bases, with 8 bases remaining between them. From germline, CDR1 is DFQATT and CDR2 SNEGSKA (reference sequence). The CDR3: CSARKEGAFF. Written as DNA, the CDR3 is TGCAGTGCTAGAAAGGAAGGAGCTTTCTTT.

The chain combines TRBV23-1 with TRBJ2-5; 8 bases map to TRBD2. TRBV23-1 is an ORF; its function is uncertain. The CDR3 consists of 16 residues. The ends lost 0 bases at V and 5 bases at J; junction bases unmatched: 8. The CDR3 reads CASSQSLSGRGETQYF. As DNA, the CDR3 is TGCGCCAGCAGTCAATCGTTAAGCGGGAGAGGCGAGACCCAGTACTTC.

This clone was detected a few times. The genes are TRBV18 and TRBJ1-2; tentative D call: TRBD1 (5 bases). The CDR3 extends over 16 amino acids. Germline CDR1 reads KGHSH; CDR2 reads LQKENI. Deletions cut 6 bases from V and 0 bases from J, with 17 bases between. The CDR3 region is CASSSKGSAANYGYTF. CDR3 DNA sequence: TGTGCCAGCTCGTCTAAGGGGAGCGCCGCTAACTATGGCTACACCTTC.

The genes are TRBV5-6 and TRBJ1-4; possible D gene TRBD1, 5 bases. The CDR3 has 15 amino acids. The germline V and J ends were trimmed by 0 bases and 1 base, with 7 bases remaining between them. CDR1 is SGHDT, CDR2 YYEEEE, per germline. CDR3 sequence (DNA): TGTGCCAGCAGCTTGGTAGGGGTAACTAATGAAAAACTGTTTTTT. It specifies CASSLVGVTNEKLFF.

The rearrangement joins TRBV5-1 to TRBJ1-2; D is possibly TRBD1 (6 bases). The CDR3 loop spans 14 amino acids. Looked up from germline, CDR1 is SGHRS and CDR2 is YFSETQ. Trimming stripped 0 bases from V and 5 bases from J, with 11 bases between. The CDR3 DNA follows: TGCGCCAGCAGCTTGGAGGGGACAATGTATGGCTACACCTTC. This gives the protein CASSLEGTMYGYTF.

The rearrangement uses TRBV7-2 and TRBJ2-7; perhaps TRBD1 as D (5 bases). This CDR3 spans 13 amino acids. In germline, CDR1 is SGHTA, CDR2 FQGNSA. V was cut by 3 bases and J by 4 bases, with 10 bases left in between. This chain's CDR3 is CASSLKTGYEQYF. The DNA for the CDR3 is TGTGCCAGCAGCTTGAAAACAGGTTACGAGCAGTACTTC.

The chain links TRBV5-1 to TRBJ2-3; unclear D gene. The V end lost 5 bases, the J end lost 2 bases, and 12 bases lay between the germline ends. This CDR3 is built from 14 residues. Germline V gene data show CDR1 as SGHRS and CDR2 as YFSETQ. The CDR3 here is CASSHRPPTDTQYF. The CDR3 region has the DNA TGCGCCAGCAGTCATCGCCCACCCACAGATACGCAGTATTTT.

The CDR3 is CASSRRLAGGETQYF. CDR3 DNA: TGTGCCAGCAGTCGTAGACTAGCGGGAGGAGAGACCCAGTACTTC. The V and J genes are TRBV27 and TRBJ2-5, with 13 positions matching TRBD2. V dropped 5 bases and J dropped 4; count of bases not matched to a gene: 4. The CDR3 consists of 15 residues. Germline CDR1 MNHEY, CDR2 SMNVEV (reference sequence).

This clone appeared a single time. The rearrangement joins TRBV5-1 to TRBJ2-7; 10 bases are shared with TRBD2. CDR1 and CDR2 from the germline V gene are SGHRS and YFSETQ. Trimming removed 4 bases from V and 4 bases from J; junction bases left unmatched: 8. CDR3 length: 15 residues. CDR3 protein: CASSPSGSPGYEQYF. CDR3 nucleotides: TGCGCCAGCAGCCCTAGCGGGAGCCCAGGTTACGAGCAGTACTTC.

The chain uses TRBV19 and TRBJ2-1; D is tentatively TRBD1 or TRBD2 (5 bases each). Trimming shortened V by 8 bases and J by 8 bases, and 25 bases separated the two germline ends. This CDR3 is 16 amino acids long. Germline V gene lookup returns CDR1 LNHDA and CDR2 SQIVND (reference sequence). CDR3 sequence: CASRNASGRVTDEQFF. The CDR3 DNA reads as TGTGCCAGTCGAAACGCGAGCGGCAGGGTAACCGATGAGCAGTTCTTC.

V gene TRBV20-1 combines with J gene TRBJ1-1; D remains ambiguous. V lost 0 bases and J 8 bases, leaving 4 bases between the germline ends. The CDR3 contains 10 residues. CDR1 is DFQATT, CDR2 SNEGSKA, per germline (reference sequence). The CDR3 DNA sequence: TGCAGTGCTAGAGAGACAGAAGCTTTCTTT. Translation gives CSARETEAFF.